A single sample gave rise to the 23 T cell receptor beta chains below, sequenced in a study of a mutant IDH1 vaccine in newly diagnosed glioma. These receptors have no known antigen. TCRdb's table, derived via immunoSEQ multiplex PCR, lists solely in-frame clones and lacks some. The sample contains approximately 60,000 clones, about 90% of which appear only once. Documented time point: week 5, during vaccination. Doses comprised 300 ug of mutant IDH1 20-mer peptide each, plus topical imiquimod. Sequencing used PBMCs, obtained from a glioma patient whose treatment included an IDH1 peptide vaccine. All receptors derive from a woman aged 40 to 55 with glioma.

This chain uses TRBV11-2 with TRBJ2-7, with D maybe TRBD1 (6 bases). The V end was cut by 5 bases, the J end by 2 bases, with 25 bases between. The CDR3 runs to 18 residues. Per the germline V gene, CDR1 is SGHAT and CDR2 is FQNNGV. The CDR3 spells CASSLHPIRDTGPYEQYF. Here the CDR3 DNA reads TGTGCCAGCAGCCTCCACCCCATCCGGGACACTGGGCCCTACGAGCAGTACTTC.

The count of this clone is one. The chain uses TRBV9 and TRBJ1-4, with D unclear. Germline V gene sequence: CDR1 SGDLS, CDR2 YYNGEE. The CDR3 has 13 residues. The germline V and J ends were trimmed by 4 bases and 4 bases, with 8 bases remaining between them. For the CDR3, the DNA is TGTGCCAGCAGCCTAGGGAATAATGAAAAACTGTTTTTT. Protein sequence: CASSLGNNEKLFF.

The gene calls are TRBV6-1 and TRBJ1-2; D perhaps matches TRBD1 (5 bases). Germline V gene sequence: CDR1 MNHNS, CDR2 SASEGT. Trimming stripped 6 bases from V and 5 bases from J, with 19 bases between. CDR3 length: 15 residues. This CDR3 reads CASSTQVIGKYGYTF. CDR3 bases: TGTGCCAGCAGCACACAGGTGATCGGGAAATATGGCTACACCTTC.

This chain joins TRBV4-1 and TRBJ2-3; D is unresolved. V was shortened by 2 bases and J by 0 bases, with 9 bases between the two germline ends. Germline V lookup: CDR1 MGHRA, CDR2 YSYEKL. The CDR3 covers 15 residues. DNA of the CDR3: TGCGCCAGCAGCCAATTCTCCCCTAGCACAGATACGCAGTATTTT. This translates into CASSQFSPSTDTQYF.

V gene TRBV20-1 combines with J gene TRBJ2-7, with D unresolved. The germline CDR1 and CDR2 sequences are DFQATT and SNEGSKA (reference sequence). The CDR3 runs 10 residues. With 3 bases removed from V and 9 bases from J, the gap between germline ends came to 9 bases. CDR3 sequence: CSASERGQYF. For the CDR3, the DNA is TGCAGTGCTAGTGAGCGCGGGCAGTACTTC.

The J gene is TRBJ2-1, the V gene TRBV6-1; 10 bases are shared with TRBD1. Germline assignment: CDR1 MNHNS and CDR2 SASEGT. CDR3 size: 15 residues. Unmatched junction bases numbered 3, after V lost 4 bases and J lost 3 bases. The CDR3 coding sequence is TGTGCCAGCAGTGCAGGACAGGGGGACTACAATGAGCAGTTCTTC. This sequence encodes CASSAGQGDYNEQFF.

J is TRBJ1-5 and V is TRBV7-9; TRBD1 agrees at 8 bases. CDR3 length: 15 residues. Unmatched junction bases numbered 5, after V lost 1 base and J lost 6 bases. In germline, CDR1 is SEHNR, CDR2 FQNEAQ (reference sequence). Here the CDR3 reads CASSLDATGVQPQHF. The CDR3 DNA is TGTGCCAGCAGCTTAGATGCGACAGGGGTTCAGCCCCAGCATTTT. The complete variable domain, with remaining parts taken from reference TRBV7-9 and TRBJ1-5, reads DTGVSQNPRHKITKRGQNVTFRCDPISEHNRLYWYRQTLGQGPEFLTYFQNEAQLEKSRLLSDRFSAERPKGSFSTLEIQRTEQGDSAMYLCASSLDATGVQPQHFGDGTRLSIL.

This clone occurred once. The chain has TRBV27 and TRBJ1-1; D unresolved. The ends were cut back, 5 bases at V and 0 bases at J, with 10 bases in the middle. This CDR3 spans 14 amino acids. The germline V gene encodes CDR1 MNHEY and CDR2 SMNVEV (reference sequence). The CDR3, as DNA: TGTGCCAGCAGTGGAGGACGGATGAACACTGAAGCTTTCTTT. Amino acids: CASSGGRMNTEAFF.

The J gene is TRBJ2-5, the V gene TRBV10-3; 9 bases map to TRBD2. Germline CDR1 and CDR2: ENHRY and SYGVKD. The trim removed 6 bases at V and 2 bases at J, leaving 7 bases unmatched. CDR3 length: 15 residues. The CDR3 sequence: CAIRAGGPDQETQYF. The CDR3, as DNA: TGTGCCATCAGGGCGGGGGGGCCCGATCAAGAGACCCAGTACTTC.

The chain links TRBV30 to TRBJ1-3; D is uncertain. The CDR3 sequence is 11 residues long. The germline V gene encodes CDR1 GTSNPN and CDR2 SVGIG (reference sequence). V was pared by 2 bases and J by 9 bases, with 8 bases between. The CDR3 reads CAWSSALTIYF. The CDR3 bases are TGTGCCTGGAGTTCGGCCCTCACCATATATTTT.

The CDR3 region has the DNA TGTGCCAGCAGTGAAATTAGTAGCACAGATACGCAGTATTTT. Protein sequence: CASSEISSTDTQYF. V and J are TRBV6-1 and TRBJ2-3, with D unresolved. The CDR3 length is 14 residues. V was cut by 2 bases and J by 0 bases, with 6 bases left in between. Germline assignment: CDR1 MNHNS and CDR2 SASEGT.

The gene calls are TRBV2 and TRBJ2-1; 14 nucleotides match TRBD2. Germline CDR1 is SNHLY and CDR2 is FYNNEI. The CDR3 loop spans 16 amino acids. The V segment lost 7 bases and the J segment 4 bases; nucleotides outside the gene matches: 6. CDR3 residues: CASKPRTSGGYNEQFF. The CDR3 nucleotides read TGTGCCAGCAAACCACGGACTAGCGGGGGGTACAATGAGCAGTTCTTC.

J is TRBJ2-7 and V is TRBV6-1, with 7 positions matching TRBD2. This CDR3 contains 14 residues. Trimming at V came to 1 base and at J to 3 bases, leaving 3 bases not matched to a gene. The V gene's germline CDR1 is MNHNS and CDR2 SASEGT. The CDR3 region has the DNA TGTGCCAGCAGTGAAGGGGAGCGGGGCTACGAGCAGTACTTC. The encoded protein is CASSEGERGYEQYF.

This chain links TRBV5-6 with TRBJ1-2; 9 nucleotides agree with TRBD1. The CDR3 covers 14 residues. The V segment lost 0 bases and the J segment 7 bases; nucleotides outside the gene matches: 4. CDR1 SGHDT and CDR2 YYEEEE come from the germline V gene. DNA of the CDR3: TGTGCCAGCAGCTTGGGGGACAGGGCGTTTGGCTACACCTTC. It translates to CASSLGDRAFGYTF.

The rearrangement joins TRBV18 to TRBJ1-4; the D gene is possibly TRBD1 (5 bases). This CDR3 is built from 16 residues. Germline loops: CDR1 KGHSH, CDR2 LQKENI. V was clipped by 2 bases and J by 8 bases, with 18 bases between them. In nucleotides, the CDR3 is TGTGCCAGCTCACCAAGGTCGGTACACCAGGGAGAAAAACTGTTTTTT. Translation gives CASSPRSVHQGEKLFF.

In its sample, this clone was seen once. The V and J genes are TRBV2 and TRBJ2-1; TRBD2 aligns across 9 bases. Germline trimming cut 4 bases from V and 0 bases from J; bases unmatched to any gene: 13. CDR1 SNHLY and CDR2 FYNNEI come from the germline V gene. CDR3 length: 19 amino acids. DNA of the CDR3: TGTGCCAGCAGTGCCCGTAGTAGCGGGGGATCAAGCTCCTACAATGAGCAGTTCTTC. As protein: CASSARSSGGSSSYNEQFF.

The chain carries TRBV6-5 and TRBJ1-3; D remains ambiguous. This CDR3 spans 16 amino acids. Trimming shortened V by 2 bases and J by 0 bases, and 11 bases separated the two germline ends. Germline V gene sequence: CDR1 MNHEY, CDR2 SVGAGI. This CDR3 reads CASSYTHGVSGNTIYF. Here the CDR3 DNA reads TGTGCCAGCAGTTACACTCACGGGGTCTCTGGAAACACCATATATTTT.

The V gene is TRBV27, the J gene TRBJ1-5; TRBD1 might be the D (5 bases). CDR3 size: 15 residues. The germline V gene encodes CDR1 MNHEY and CDR2 SMNVEV (reference sequence). The V end lost 7 bases, the J end lost 4 bases, and 17 bases lay between the germline ends. The CDR3 DNA is TGTGCCAGCAAAAGAGGGGCGGTTGCGAATCAGCCCCAGCATTTT. Its protein product is CASKRGAVANQPQHF.

V gene TRBV4-1 combines with J gene TRBJ1-2; no reliable D call. The germline gives CDR1 MGHRA, CDR2 YSYEKL. V gave up 0 bases and J gave up 5 bases, with 10 bases separating them. This CDR3 is 14 amino acids long. CDR3 amino acids: CASSQDTQLYGYTF. In DNA, the CDR3 is TGCGCCAGCAGCCAAGATACACAGCTTTATGGCTACACCTTC.

The J gene is TRBJ1-2, the V gene TRBV27, with unresolved D. The CDR3 consists of 14 residues. V was shortened by 6 bases and J by 1 base, with 12 bases between the two germline ends. Germline V gives CDR1 MNHEY, CDR2 SMNVEV (reference sequence). This CDR3 is CASRPTRGNYGYTF. CDR3 sequence (DNA): TGTGCCAGCAGGCCCACTCGGGGTAACTATGGCTACACCTTC.

V gene TRBV4-2 combines with J gene TRBJ2-3; the D gene is possibly TRBD2 (6 bases). The germline CDR1 and CDR2 sequences are LGHNA and YNFKEQ. The CDR3 consists of 14 residues. Trimming stripped 10 bases from V and 4 bases from J, with 18 bases between. The CDR3 spells CATTRSGESDTQYF. The CDR3 DNA reads as TGTGCCACCACAAGATCGGGAGAGTCAGATACGCAGTATTTT.

The chain couples TRBV29-1 to TRBJ2-4, with a tentative D call TRBD1 (6 bases). Germline CDR1 SQVTM, CDR2 ANQGSEA. The CDR3 consists of 13 residues. V gave up 6 bases and J gave up 4 bases, with 13 bases separating them. For the CDR3, the DNA is TGCAGCGTACAGGGTTTGGGGAAAAACATTCAGTACTTC. Its translation is CSVQGLGKNIQYF.

This clone was seen just once. V is TRBV5-1 and J is TRBJ1-4, with D possibly matching TRBD1 (6 bases). V gave up 0 bases and J gave up 7 bases, with 13 bases separating them. This CDR3 has 15 residues. Germline-derived CDR1 and CDR2 are SGHRS and YFSETQ. The CDR3 bases are TGCGCCAGCAGCTTGGCCGCAGGGGACGGTGAAAAACTGTTTTTT. Protein product: CASSLAAGDGEKLFF.